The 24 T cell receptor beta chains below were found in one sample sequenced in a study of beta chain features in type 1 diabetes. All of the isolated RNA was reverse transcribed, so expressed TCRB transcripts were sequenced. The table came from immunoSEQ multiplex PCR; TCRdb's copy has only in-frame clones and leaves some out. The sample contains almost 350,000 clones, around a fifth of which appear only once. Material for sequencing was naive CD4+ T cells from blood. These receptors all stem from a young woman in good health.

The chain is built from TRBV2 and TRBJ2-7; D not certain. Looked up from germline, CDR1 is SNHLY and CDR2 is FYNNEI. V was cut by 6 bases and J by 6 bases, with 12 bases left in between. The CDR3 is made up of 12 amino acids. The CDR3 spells CASRADFGEQYF. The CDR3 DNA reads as TGTGCCAGCAGGGCCGACTTTGGCGAGCAGTACTTC.

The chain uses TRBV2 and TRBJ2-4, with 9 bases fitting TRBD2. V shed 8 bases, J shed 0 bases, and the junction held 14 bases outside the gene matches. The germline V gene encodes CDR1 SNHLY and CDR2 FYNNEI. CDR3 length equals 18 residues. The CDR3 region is CASWGLANRSLAKNIQYF. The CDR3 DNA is TGTGCCAGCTGGGGACTAGCTAACAGGTCCCTAGCCAAAAACATTCAGTACTTC.

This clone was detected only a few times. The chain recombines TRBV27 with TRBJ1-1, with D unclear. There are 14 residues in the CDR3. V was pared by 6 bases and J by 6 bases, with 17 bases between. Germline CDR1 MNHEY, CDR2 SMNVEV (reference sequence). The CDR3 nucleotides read TGTGCCAGCAGGGAAGGGCAGTTGCGGGCTGAAGCTTTCTTT. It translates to CASREGQLRAEAFF.

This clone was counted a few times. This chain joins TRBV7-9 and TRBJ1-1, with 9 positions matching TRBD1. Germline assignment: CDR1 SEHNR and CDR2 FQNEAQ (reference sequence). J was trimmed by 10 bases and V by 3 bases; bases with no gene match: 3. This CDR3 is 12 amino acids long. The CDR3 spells CASSLDRGLAFF. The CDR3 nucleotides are TGTGCCAGCAGCTTGGACAGGGGACTAGCTTTCTTT.

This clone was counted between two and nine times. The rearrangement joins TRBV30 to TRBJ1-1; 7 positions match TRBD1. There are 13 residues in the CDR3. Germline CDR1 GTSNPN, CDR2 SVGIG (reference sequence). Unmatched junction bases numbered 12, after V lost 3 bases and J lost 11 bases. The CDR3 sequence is CAWSGDRASGAFF. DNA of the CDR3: TGTGCCTGGAGCGGAGACAGGGCCTCAGGGGCTTTCTTT.

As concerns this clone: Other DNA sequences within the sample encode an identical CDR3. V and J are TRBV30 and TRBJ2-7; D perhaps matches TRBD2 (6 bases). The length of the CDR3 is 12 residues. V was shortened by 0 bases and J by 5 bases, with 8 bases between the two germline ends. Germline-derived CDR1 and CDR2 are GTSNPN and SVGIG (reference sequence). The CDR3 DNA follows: TGTGCCTGGAGTGTCCAGCGGGACGAGCAGTACTTC. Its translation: CAWSVQRDEQYF.

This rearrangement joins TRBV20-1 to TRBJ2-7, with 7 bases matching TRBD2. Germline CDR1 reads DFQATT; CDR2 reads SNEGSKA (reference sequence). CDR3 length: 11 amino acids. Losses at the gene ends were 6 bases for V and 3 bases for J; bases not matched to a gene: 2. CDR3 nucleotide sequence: TGCAGTGCCTTAGCGGGCTACGAGCAGTACTTC. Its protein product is CSALAGYEQYF.

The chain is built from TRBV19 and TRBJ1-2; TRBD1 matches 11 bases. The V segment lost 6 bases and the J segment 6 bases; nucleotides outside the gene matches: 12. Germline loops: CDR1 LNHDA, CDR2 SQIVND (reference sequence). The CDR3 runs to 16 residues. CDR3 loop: CASRNPPGTGGHGYTF. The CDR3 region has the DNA TGTGCCAGTAGAAACCCACCCGGGACAGGGGGACATGGCTACACCTTC.

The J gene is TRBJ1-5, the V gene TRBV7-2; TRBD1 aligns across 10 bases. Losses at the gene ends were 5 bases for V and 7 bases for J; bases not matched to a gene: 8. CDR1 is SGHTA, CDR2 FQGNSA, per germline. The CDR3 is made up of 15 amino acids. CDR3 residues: CASSPRTGGNQPQHF. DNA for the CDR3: TGTGCCAGCAGCCCGAGGACAGGGGGAAACCAGCCCCAGCATTTT.

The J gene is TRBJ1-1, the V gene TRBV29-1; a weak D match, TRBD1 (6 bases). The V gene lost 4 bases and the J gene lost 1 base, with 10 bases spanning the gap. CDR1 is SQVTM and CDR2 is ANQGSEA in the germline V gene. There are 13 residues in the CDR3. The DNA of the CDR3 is TGCAGCGTTGTGCGGACAGAGAACACTGAAGCTTTCTTT. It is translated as CSVVRTENTEAFF.

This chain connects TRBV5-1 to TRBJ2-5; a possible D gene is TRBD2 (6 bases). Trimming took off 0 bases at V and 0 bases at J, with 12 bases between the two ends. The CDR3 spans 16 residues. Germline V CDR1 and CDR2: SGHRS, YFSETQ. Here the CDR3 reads CASSLVDGRYQETQYF. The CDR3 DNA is TGCGCCAGCAGCTTGGTAGATGGGAGGTACCAAGAGACCCAGTACTTC.

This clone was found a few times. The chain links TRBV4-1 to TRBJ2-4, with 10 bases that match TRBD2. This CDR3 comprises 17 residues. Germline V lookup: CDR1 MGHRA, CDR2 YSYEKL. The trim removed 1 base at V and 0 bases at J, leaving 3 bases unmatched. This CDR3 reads CASSQARLAGAKNIQYF. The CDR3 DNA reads TGCGCCAGCAGCCAAGCCCGACTAGCGGGAGCCAAAAACATTCAGTACTTC.

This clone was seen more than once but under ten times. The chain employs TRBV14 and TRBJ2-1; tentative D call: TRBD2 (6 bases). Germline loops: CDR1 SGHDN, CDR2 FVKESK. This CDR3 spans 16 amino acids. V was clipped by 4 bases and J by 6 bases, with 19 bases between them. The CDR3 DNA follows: TGTGCCAGCAGCCGGGGGGACTCCTCGTGGGGCAATGAGCAGTTCTTC. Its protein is CASSRGDSSWGNEQFF.

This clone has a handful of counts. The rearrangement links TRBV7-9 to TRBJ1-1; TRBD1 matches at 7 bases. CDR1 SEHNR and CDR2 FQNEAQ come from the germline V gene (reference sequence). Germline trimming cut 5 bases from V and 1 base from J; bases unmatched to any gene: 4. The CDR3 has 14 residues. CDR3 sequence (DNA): TGTGCCAGCAGCCGGGACAGTAGGAACACTGAAGCTTTCTTT. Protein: CASSRDSRNTEAFF.

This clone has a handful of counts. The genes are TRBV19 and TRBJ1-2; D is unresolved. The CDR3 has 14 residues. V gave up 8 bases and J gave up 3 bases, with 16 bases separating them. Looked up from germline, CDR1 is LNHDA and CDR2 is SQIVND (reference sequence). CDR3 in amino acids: CASRESETHYGYTF. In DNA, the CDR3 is TGTGCCAGTCGTGAGAGCGAGACTCACTATGGCTACACCTTC. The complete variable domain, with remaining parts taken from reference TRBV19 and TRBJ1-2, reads DGGITQSPKYLFRKEGQNVTLSCEQNLNHDAMYWYRQDPGQGLRLIYYSQIVNDFQKGDIAEGYSVSREKKESFPLTVTSAQKNPTAFYLCASRESETHYGYTFGSGTRLTVV.

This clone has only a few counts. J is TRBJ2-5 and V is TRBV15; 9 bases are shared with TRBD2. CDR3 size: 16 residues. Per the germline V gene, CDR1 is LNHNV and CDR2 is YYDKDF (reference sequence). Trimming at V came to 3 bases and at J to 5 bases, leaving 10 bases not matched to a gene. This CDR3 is CATSSSRTSDYETQYF. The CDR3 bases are TGTGCCACCAGCAGCTCGCGGACTAGCGATTATGAGACCCAGTACTTC.

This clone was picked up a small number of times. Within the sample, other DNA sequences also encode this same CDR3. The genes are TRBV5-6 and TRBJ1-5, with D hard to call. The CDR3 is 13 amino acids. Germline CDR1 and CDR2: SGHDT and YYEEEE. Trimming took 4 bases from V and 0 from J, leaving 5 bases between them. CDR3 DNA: TGTGCCAGCAGCCTTTATAGCAATCAGCCCCAGCATTTT. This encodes CASSLYSNQPQHF.

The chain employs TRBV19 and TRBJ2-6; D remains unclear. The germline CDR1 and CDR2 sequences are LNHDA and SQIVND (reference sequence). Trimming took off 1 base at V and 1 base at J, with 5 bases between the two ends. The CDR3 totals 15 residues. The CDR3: CASSIAISGANVLTF. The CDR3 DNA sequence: TGTGCCAGTAGTATAGCAATTTCTGGGGCCAACGTCCTGACTTTC.

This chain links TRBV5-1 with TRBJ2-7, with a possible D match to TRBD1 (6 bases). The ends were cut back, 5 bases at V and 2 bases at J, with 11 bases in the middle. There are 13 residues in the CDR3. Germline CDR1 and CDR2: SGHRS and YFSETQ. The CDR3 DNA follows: TGCGCCAGCAGTCTGAGGGACACCTACGAGCAGTACTTC. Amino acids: CASSLRDTYEQYF.

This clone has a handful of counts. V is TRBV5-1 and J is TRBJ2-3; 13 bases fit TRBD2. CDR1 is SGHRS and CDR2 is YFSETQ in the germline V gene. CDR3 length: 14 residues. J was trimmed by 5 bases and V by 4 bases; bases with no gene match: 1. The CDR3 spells CASSGLAGEDTQYF. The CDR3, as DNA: TGCGCCAGCAGCGGACTAGCGGGAGAAGATACGCAGTATTTT.

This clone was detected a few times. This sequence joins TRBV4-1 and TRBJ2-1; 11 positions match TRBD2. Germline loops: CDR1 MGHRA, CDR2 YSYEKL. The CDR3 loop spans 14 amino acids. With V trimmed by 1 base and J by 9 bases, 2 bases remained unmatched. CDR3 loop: CASSQALAGGEQFF. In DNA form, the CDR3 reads TGCGCCAGCAGCCAAGCCCTAGCGGGAGGTGAGCAGTTCTTC.

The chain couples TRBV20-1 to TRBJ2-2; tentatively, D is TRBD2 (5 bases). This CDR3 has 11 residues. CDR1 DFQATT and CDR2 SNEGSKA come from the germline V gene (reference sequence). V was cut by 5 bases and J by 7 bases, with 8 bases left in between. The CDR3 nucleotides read TGCAGTGCTCCCGGGGTCGGGGAGCTGTTTTTT. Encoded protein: CSAPGVGELFF.

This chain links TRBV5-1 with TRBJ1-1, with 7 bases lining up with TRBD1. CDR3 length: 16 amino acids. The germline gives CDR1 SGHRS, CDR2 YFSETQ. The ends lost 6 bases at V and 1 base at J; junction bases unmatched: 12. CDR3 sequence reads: CASTGGMGFQNTEAFF. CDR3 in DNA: TGCGCCAGCACAGGGGGAATGGGTTTCCAGAACACTGAAGCTTTCTTT.

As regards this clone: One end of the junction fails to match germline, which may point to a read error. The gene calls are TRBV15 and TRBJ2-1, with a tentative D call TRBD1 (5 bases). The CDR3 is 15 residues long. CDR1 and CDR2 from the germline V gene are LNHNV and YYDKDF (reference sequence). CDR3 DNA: TGTGTCACCCGGTATGGAAGGCAGGGATTCAATGAGCAGTTCTTC. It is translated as CVTRYGRQGFNEQFF.